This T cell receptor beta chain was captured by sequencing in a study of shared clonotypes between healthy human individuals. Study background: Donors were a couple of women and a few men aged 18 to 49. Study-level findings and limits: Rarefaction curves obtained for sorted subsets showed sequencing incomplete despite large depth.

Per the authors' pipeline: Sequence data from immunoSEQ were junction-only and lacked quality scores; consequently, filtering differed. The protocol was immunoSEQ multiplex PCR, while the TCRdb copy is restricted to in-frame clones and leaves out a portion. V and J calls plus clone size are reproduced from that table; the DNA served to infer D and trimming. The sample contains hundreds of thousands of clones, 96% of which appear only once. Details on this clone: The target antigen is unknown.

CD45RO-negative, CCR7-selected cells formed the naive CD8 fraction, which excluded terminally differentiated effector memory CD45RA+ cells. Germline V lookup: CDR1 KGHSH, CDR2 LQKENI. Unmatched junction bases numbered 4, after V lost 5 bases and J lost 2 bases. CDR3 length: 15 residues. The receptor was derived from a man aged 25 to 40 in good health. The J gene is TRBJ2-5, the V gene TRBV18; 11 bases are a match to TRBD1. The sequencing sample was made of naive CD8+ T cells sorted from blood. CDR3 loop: CASSTGTGGQETQYF. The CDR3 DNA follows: TGTGCCAGCTCAACCGGGACAGGGGGACAAGAGACCCAGTACTTC.